Listed below are T cell receptor beta chains from one sample, sequenced in a study of shared clonotypes between healthy human individuals. TCRdb keeps only in-frame clones here, not all; method: immunoSEQ multiplex PCR. The sample holds roughly 600,000 clones, roughly 98% seen once. Material for sequencing was naive CD8+ T cells sorted from blood. The source is a man aged 25 to 40 in good health. Both conserved end residues are part of each CDR3. Fields, in order: J gene, V gene, D gene, CDR3 DNA, CDR3 protein. A D gene is named only where the DNA matches it firmly.

J gene: TRBJ2-3; V gene: TRBV7-2; D gene: TRBD2; CDR3 DNA: TGTGCCAGCAGCTTAAAGACTAGCGGTCGTGATACGCAGTATTTT; CDR3 protein: CASSLKTSGRDTQYF
J gene: TRBJ2-7; V gene: TRBV27; D gene: TRBD1; CDR3 DNA: TGTGCCAGCAGTTCGACAGGGGGGGCCTACGAGCAGTACTTC; CDR3 protein: CASSSTGGAYEQYF
J gene: TRBJ2-7; V gene: TRBV13; D gene: .; CDR3 DNA: TGTGCCAGCAGCTTAGGTCAGGGGATCTACGAGCAGTACTTC; CDR3 protein: CASSLGQGIYEQYF
J gene: TRBJ1-2; V gene: TRBV27; D gene: .; CDR3 DNA: TGTGCCAGCAGTCCGGGTCCCCTCTATGGCTACACCTTC; CDR3 protein: CASSPGPLYGYTF
J gene: TRBJ2-7; V gene: TRBV27; D gene: TRBD1; CDR3 DNA: TGTGCCAGCAGTCTTGACAGGGTCGGCTACGAGCAGTACTTC; CDR3 protein: CASSLDRVGYEQYF
J gene: TRBJ2-6; V gene: TRBV6-5; D gene: TRBD1; CDR3 DNA: TGTGCCAGCAGCAGGGACAGCTCTGGGGCCAACGTCCTGACTTTC; CDR3 protein: CASSRDSSGANVLTF
J gene: TRBJ2-7; V gene: TRBV5-6; D gene: .; CDR3 DNA: TGTGCCAGCAGCTTGATTGAGGAGCAGTACTTC; CDR3 protein: CASSLIEEQYF
J gene: TRBJ2-7; V gene: TRBV13; D gene: .; CDR3 DNA: TGTGCCAGCAGCTTATCCAGGGTGCACTACGAGCAGTACTTC; CDR3 protein: CASSLSRVHYEQYF
J gene: TRBJ1-2; V gene: TRBV10-2; D gene: .; CDR3 DNA: TGCGCCAGCAGGGACGGAGAGAACTATGGCTACACCTTC; CDR3 protein: CASRDGENYGYTF
J gene: TRBJ2-7; V gene: TRBV2; D gene: TRBD2; CDR3 DNA: TGTGCCAGTTCCGGGACTAGCTACGAGCAGTACTTC; CDR3 protein: CASSGTSYEQYF
J gene: TRBJ2-1; V gene: TRBV7-9; D gene: TRBD1; CDR3 DNA: TGTGCCAGCAGCTGGGGACAGGGAGGGAGCGATGAGCAGTTCTTC; CDR3 protein: CASSWGQGGSDEQFF
J gene: TRBJ2-2; V gene: TRBV29-1; D gene: TRBD1; CDR3 DNA: TGCAGCGCGGGACAGGGGAACACCGGGGAGCTGTTTTTT; CDR3 protein: CSAGQGNTGELFF
J gene: TRBJ1-5; V gene: TRBV7-5; D gene: .; CDR3 DNA: TGTGTCAGAAGCTGGCAGGGGATTCAGCCCCAGCATTTT; CDR3 protein: CVRSWQGIQPQHF
J gene: TRBJ1-1; V gene: TRBV7-9; D gene: .; CDR3 DNA: TGTGCCAGCAGCTTCCCATTGGGGGAGGACACGTTGAACACTGAAGCTTTCTTT; CDR3 protein: CASSFPLGEDTLNTEAFF
J gene: TRBJ1-2; V gene: TRBV27; D gene: .; CDR3 DNA: TGTGCCAGCAGTTTATCTCGAACAGGGAGGGTTGGCTACACCTTC; CDR3 protein: CASSLSRTGRVGYTF
J gene: TRBJ2-5; V gene: TRBV5-6; D gene: .; CDR3 DNA: TGTGCCAGCAGCTCGTCGGAGACCCAGTACTTC; CDR3 protein: CASSSSETQYF
J gene: TRBJ2-5; V gene: TRBV29-1; D gene: .; CDR3 DNA: TGCAGCGTTGAAATGGGGGCCGAGACCCAGTACTTC; CDR3 protein: CSVEMGAETQYF
J gene: TRBJ2-3; V gene: TRBV30; D gene: .; CDR3 DNA: TGTGCCTGGAGTGCGGGAGACACAGATACGCAGTATTTT; CDR3 protein: CAWSAGDTDTQYF
J gene: TRBJ2-5; V gene: TRBV27; D gene: .; CDR3 DNA: TGTGCCAGCAGTTTGCTCGGGGGCGGAGAGACCCAGTACTTC; CDR3 protein: CASSLLGGGETQYF
J gene: TRBJ2-2; V gene: TRBV5-1; D gene: .; CDR3 DNA: TGCGCCAGCAGTCCCTGGGGGGTGTCGGACACCGGGGAGCTGTTTTTT; CDR3 protein: CASSPWGVSDTGELFF
J gene: TRBJ2-5; V gene: TRBV28; D gene: .; CDR3 DNA: TGTGCCAGCAAGCCTCAAGGGTGGGAGACCCAGTACTTC; CDR3 protein: CASKPQGWETQYF
J gene: TRBJ2-1; V gene: TRBV29-1; D gene: TRBD2; CDR3 DNA: TGCAGCGTTAGCACTAGCGGGAGATACAATGAGCAGTTCTTC; CDR3 protein: CSVSTSGRYNEQFF
J gene: TRBJ1-2; V gene: TRBV10-1; D gene: TRBD1; CDR3 DNA: TGCGCCAGCAGTGAAGACAGGGAGGGGTTTGGCTACACCTTC; CDR3 protein: CASSEDREGFGYTF